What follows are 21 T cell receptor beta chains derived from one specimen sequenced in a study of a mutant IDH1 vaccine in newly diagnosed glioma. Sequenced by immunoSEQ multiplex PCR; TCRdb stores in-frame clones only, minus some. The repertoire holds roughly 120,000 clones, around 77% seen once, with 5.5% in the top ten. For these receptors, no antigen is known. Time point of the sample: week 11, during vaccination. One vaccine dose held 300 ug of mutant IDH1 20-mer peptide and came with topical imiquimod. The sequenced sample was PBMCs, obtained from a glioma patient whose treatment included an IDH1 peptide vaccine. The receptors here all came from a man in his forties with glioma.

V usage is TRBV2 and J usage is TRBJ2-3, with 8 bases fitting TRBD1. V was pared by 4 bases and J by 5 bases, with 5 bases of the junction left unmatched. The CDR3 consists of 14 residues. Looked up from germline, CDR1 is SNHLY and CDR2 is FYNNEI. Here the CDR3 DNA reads TGTGCCAGCAGTGTGGACAGGGTCCGAGATACGCAGTATTTT. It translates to CASSVDRVRDTQYF.

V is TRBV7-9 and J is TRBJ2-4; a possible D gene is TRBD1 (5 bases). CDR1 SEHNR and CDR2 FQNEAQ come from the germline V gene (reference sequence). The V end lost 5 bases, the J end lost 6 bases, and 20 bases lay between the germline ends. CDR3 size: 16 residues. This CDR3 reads CASSPQRAGWGNIQYF. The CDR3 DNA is TGTGCCAGCAGCCCCCAGCGCGCAGGGTGGGGAAACATTCAGTACTTC.

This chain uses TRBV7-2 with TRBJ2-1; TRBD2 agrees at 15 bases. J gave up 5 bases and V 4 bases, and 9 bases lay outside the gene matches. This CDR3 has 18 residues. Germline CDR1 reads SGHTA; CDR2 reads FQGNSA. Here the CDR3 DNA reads TGTGCCAGCAGCTCGCAAGGGACTAGCGGGAGGATAAACAATGAGCAGTTCTTC. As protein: CASSSQGTSGRINNEQFF.

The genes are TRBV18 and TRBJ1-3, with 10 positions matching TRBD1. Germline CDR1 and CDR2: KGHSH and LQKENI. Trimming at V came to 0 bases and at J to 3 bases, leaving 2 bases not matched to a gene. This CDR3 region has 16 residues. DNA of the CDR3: TGTGCCAGCTCACCACCTGGGACAGGGGTTGGAAACACCATATATTTT. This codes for CASSPPGTGVGNTIYF.

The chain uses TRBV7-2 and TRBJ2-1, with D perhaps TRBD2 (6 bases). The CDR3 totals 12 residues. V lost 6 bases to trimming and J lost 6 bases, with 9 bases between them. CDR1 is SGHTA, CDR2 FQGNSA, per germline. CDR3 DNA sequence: TGTGCCAGCAGTCGACTAGTCAATGAGCAGTTCTTC. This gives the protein CASSRLVNEQFF. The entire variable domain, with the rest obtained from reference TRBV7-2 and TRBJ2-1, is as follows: GAGVSQSPSNKVTEKGKDVELRCDPISGHTALYWYRQSLGQGLEFLIYFQGNSAPDKSGLPSDRFSAERTGGSVSTLTIQRTQQEDSAVYLCASSRLVNEQFFGPGTRLTVL.

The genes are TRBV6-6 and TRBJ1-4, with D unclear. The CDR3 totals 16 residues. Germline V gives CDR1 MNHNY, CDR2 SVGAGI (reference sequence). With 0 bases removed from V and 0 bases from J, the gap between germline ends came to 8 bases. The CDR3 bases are TGTGCCAGCAGTTACTCGAGGGAAGCAACTAATGAAAAACTGTTTTTT. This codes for CASSYSREATNEKLFF.

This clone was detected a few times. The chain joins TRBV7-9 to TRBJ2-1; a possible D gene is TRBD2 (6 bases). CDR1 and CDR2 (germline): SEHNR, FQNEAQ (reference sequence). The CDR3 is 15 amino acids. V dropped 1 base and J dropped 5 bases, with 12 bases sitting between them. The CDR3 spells CASSLGLVANNEQFF. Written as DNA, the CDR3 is TGTGCCAGCAGCTTAGGACTAGTAGCCAACAATGAGCAGTTCTTC.

The CDR3 spells CASSDRTGTKLFF. In DNA form, the CDR3 reads TGTGCCAGCAGTGACCGCACCGGGACGAAACTGTTTTTT. The gene calls are TRBV6-4 and TRBJ1-4; a possible D gene is TRBD1 (5 bases). The CDR3 consists of 13 residues. V dropped 2 bases and J dropped 11 bases, with 12 bases sitting between them. Germline lookup yields CDR1 MRHNA and CDR2 SNTAGT.

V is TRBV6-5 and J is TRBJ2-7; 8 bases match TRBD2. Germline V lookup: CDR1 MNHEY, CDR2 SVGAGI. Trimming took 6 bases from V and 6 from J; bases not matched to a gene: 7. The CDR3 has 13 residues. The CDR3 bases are TGTGCCAGCAGACCTGCTAGCGGGCCCGAGCAGTACTTC. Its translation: CASRPASGPEQYF.

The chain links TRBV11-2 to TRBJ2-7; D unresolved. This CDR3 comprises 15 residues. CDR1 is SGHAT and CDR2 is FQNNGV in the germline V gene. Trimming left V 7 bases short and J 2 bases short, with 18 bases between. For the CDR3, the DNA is TGTGCCAGCACCCCTGGTTTCGGGCCAACCTACGAGCAGTACTTC. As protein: CASTPGFGPTYEQYF. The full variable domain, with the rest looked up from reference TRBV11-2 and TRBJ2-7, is EAGVAQSPRYKIIEKRQSVAFWCNPISGHATLYWYQQILGQGPKLLIQFQNNGVVDDSQLPKDRFSAERLKGVDSTLKIQPAKLEDSAVYLCASTPGFGPTYEQYFGPGTRLTVT.

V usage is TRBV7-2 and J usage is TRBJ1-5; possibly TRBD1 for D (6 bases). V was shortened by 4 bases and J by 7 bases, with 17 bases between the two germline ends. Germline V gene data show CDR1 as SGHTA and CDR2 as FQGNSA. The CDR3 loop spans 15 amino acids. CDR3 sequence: CASSSPDRFNQPQHF. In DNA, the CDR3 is TGTGCCAGCAGCTCACCTGACAGGTTTAACCAGCCCCAGCATTTT.

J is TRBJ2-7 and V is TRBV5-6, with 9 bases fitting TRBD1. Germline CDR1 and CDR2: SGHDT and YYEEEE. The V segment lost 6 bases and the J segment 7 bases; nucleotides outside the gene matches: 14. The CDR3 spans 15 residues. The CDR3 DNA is TGTGCCAGCACCCCGTCCGGGACAGGGTTAACGGAGCAGTACTTC. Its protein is CASTPSGTGLTEQYF.

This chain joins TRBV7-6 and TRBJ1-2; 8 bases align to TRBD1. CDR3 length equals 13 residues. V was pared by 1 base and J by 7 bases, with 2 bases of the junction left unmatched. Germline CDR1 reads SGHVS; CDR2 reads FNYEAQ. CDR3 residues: CASSLDRGAGYTF. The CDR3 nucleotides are TGTGCCAGCAGCTTAGACAGGGGGGCTGGCTACACCTTC.

The DNA of the CDR3 is TGTGCCAGCACCCAGCTAGAGGACAGGAGACTGACTTTC. It yields the protein CASTQLEDRRLTF. The rearrangement joins TRBV25-1 to TRBJ2-6; TRBD1 matches 7 bases. Germline-derived CDR1 and CDR2 are MGHDK and SYGVNS. The CDR3 runs 13 residues. J was trimmed by 16 bases and V by 7 bases; bases with no gene match: 13.

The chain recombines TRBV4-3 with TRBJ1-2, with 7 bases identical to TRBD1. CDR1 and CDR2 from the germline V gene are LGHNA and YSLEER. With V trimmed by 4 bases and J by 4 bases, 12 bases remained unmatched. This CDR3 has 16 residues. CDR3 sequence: CASSRLEGAEGYGYTF. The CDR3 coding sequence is TGCGCCAGCAGCCGGCTAGAGGGGGCCGAGGGCTATGGCTACACCTTC.

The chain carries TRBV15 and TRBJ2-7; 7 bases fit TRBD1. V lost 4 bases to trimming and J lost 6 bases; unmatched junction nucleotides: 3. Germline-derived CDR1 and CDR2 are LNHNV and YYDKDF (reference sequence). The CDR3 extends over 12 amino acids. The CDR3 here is CATSKDRAEQYF. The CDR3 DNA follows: TGTGCCACCAGCAAAGACAGGGCCGAGCAGTACTTC.

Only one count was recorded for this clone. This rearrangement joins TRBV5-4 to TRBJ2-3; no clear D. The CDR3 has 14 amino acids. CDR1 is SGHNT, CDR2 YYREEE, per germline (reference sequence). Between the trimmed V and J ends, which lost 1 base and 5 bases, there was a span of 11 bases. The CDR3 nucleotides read TGTGCCAGCAGCTTGTTGTCCGACGTAGATACGCAGTATTTT. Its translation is CASSLLSDVDTQYF.

The CDR3 DNA reads as TGCAGCGTTGAAGATGGGCGGGGCTCCACAGATACGCAGTATTTT. This sequence encodes CSVEDGRGSTDTQYF. J is TRBJ2-3 and V is TRBV29-1; the D gene is possibly TRBD2 (6 bases). This CDR3 comprises 15 residues. Trimming removed 0 bases at V and 2 bases at J, with 12 bases between. Germline V gives CDR1 SQVTM, CDR2 ANQGSEA.

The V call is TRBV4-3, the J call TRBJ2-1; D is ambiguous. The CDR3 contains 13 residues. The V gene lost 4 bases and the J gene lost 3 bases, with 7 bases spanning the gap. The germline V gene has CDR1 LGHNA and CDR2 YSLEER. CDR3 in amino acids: CASSLHLYNEQFF. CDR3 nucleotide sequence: TGCGCCAGCAGCCTACACCTCTACAATGAGCAGTTCTTC.

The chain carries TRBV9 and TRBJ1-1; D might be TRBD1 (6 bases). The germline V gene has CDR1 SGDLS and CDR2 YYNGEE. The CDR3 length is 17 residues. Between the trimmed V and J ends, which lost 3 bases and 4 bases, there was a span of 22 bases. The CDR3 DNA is TGTGCCAGCAGCGGGGGTCCCGGCTGGGGGCTGTCCACTGAAGCTTTCTTT. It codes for CASSGGPGWGLSTEAFF.

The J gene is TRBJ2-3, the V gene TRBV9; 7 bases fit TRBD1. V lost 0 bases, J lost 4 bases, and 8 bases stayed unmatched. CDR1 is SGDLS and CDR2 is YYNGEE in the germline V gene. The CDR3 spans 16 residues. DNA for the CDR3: TGTGCCAGCAGCGTAGCTAGCAGGGGGAGAGCAGATACGCAGTATTTT. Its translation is CASSVASRGRADTQYF.